This T cell receptor beta chain was sequenced in a study of T cell clonality in common variable immunodeficiency. Study-wide results and limits: The cause of increased CVID clonality remains unclear without subpopulation sequencing. Fewer TCRbeta clones were shared among CVID subjects than controls. Common variable immunodeficiency TCR beta sequences reportedly had fewer deletions and N-nucleotide insertions.

Caucasian heritage predominated among both patients and controls. The data were produced by immunoSEQ multiplex PCR, yet TCRdb's version contains in-frame clones alone and is incomplete. This sample carries roughly 58,000 clones, none of them present only once. The V gene's germline CDR1 is MNHNS and CDR2 SASEGT. Trimming shortened V by 2 bases and J by 7 bases, and 14 bases separated the two germline ends. CDR3 length equals 15 residues. This clone was seen at least ten times. Its antigen remains unknown. The sequenced fragment ends 3 residues before the CDR3 boundary, so the rest is inferred from the germline J gene.

Material: peripheral blood mononuclear cells. V is TRBV6-1 and J is TRBJ1-4; D is unclear. The source is a person between 18 and 75 years old in good health. The CDR3 DNA, read in part, is TGTGCCAGCAGTGAATATATAGGGTTCGGTGAAAAA. As protein: CASSEYIGFGEK. In full, the CDR3 reads CASSEYIGFGEKLFF.